This T cell receptor beta chain is drawn from a study of blood T cell repertoires in COVID-19. Looking at the study overall: Whether acute or convalescent, the COVID-19 samples came from the United States, Italy and Spain. T cells, B-cell-depleted T cells, or PBMCs supplied cDNA or gDNA.

This clone was seen many times. The CDR3 sequence is 15 residues long. V gave up 4 bases and J gave up 2 bases; unmatched junction bases: 5. Germline CDR1 is SGHTS and CDR2 is YDEGEE. Authors' methods: Amplified reference gene primers provided the basis for estimating nucleated cell counts. The method was immunoSEQ multiplex PCR; TCRdb's version includes in-frame clones alone and lacks a portion of them. V, J and clone size reflect that table, while D and trimming were determined from the DNA. The data contain around 270,000 clones, about four fifths of them singletons. This TCR was sampled from a woman in her forties who had recovered from COVID-19. The sequencing input was peripheral blood. The chain has TRBV5-8 and TRBJ1-5; TRBD1 aligns across 8 bases. The CDR3, as DNA: TGTGCCAGCAGCAGACAGGGGATGGGCAATCAGCCCCAGCATTTT. Protein: CASSRQGMGNQPQHF.